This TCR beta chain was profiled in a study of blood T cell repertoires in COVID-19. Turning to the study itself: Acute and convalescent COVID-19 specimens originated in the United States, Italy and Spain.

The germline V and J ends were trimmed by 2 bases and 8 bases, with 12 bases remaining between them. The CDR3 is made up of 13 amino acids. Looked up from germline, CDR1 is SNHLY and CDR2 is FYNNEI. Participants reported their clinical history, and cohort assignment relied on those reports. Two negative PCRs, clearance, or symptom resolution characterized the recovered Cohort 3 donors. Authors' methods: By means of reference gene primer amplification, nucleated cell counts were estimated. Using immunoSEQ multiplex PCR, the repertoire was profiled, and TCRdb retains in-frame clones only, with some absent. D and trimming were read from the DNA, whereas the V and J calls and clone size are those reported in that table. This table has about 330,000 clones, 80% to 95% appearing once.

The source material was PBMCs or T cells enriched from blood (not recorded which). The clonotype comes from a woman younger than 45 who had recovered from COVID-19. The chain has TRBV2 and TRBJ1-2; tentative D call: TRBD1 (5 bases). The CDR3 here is CASSEQGRGGYTF. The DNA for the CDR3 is TGTGCCAGCAGTGAACAGGGTAGGGGCGGCTACACCTTC.